This T cell receptor beta chain was obtained from a study of PD-L1 blockade in urothelial cancer. As to time point: pretreatment peripheral blood. Clones were read by immunoSEQ multiplex PCR, and TCRdb kept only the in-frame ones, dropping some. The table lists under 50,000 clones, approximately 78% of them singletons. The TCR comes from a man aged 50-59 years with urothelial cancer. The sequencing here drew on PBMCs, taken around atezolizumab (anti-PD-L1) treatment.

In nucleotides, the CDR3 is TGTGCCAGCAGCCCAAACAGGGATAGGCAGCCCCAGCATTTT. It translates to CASSPNRDRQPQHF. The chain employs TRBV7-2 and TRBJ1-5, with D perhaps TRBD1 (6 bases). With 5 bases removed from V and 7 bases from J, the gap between germline ends came to 15 bases. The CDR3 extends over 14 amino acids. The germline V gene encodes CDR1 SGHTA and CDR2 FQGNSA.